Listed below are T cell receptor beta chains from one sample, sequenced in a study of somatic mutations in cytotoxic T cells in rheumatoid arthritis. Method: immunoSEQ multiplex PCR; TCRdb's copy keeps in-frame clones and lacks some. The data show 17,000 or so clones, more than 65% seen once. The sample was CD8+ T cells sorted from blood. These receptors all stem from an adult with rheumatoid arthritis. Both conserved end residues are part of each CDR3. Each record gives: V gene, D gene, clone size, J gene, CDR3 DNA, CDR3 protein. D genes are given only for firm matches. Only some rows state a clone size, as once, few, many or a class for expanded clones.

V gene: TRBV11-2
D gene: NA
clone size: NA
J gene: TRBJ1-1
CDR3 DNA: TGTGCCAGCAGCTTACCGGGAGAAGCTTTCTTT
CDR3 protein: CASSLPGEAFF

V gene: TRBV19
D gene: NA
clone size: NA
J gene: TRBJ1-5
CDR3 DNA: TGTGCCAGTAGTTTCGTGTTCATCAGCAATCAGCCCCAGCATTTT
CDR3 protein: CASSFVFISNQPQHF

V gene: TRBV13
D gene: NA
clone size: NA
J gene: TRBJ1-4
CDR3 DNA: TGTGCCAGCAGTTCTCTTAATGAAAAACTGTTTTTT
CDR3 protein: CASSSLNEKLFF

V gene: TRBV2
D gene: NA
clone size: NA
J gene: TRBJ1-6
CDR3 DNA: TGTGCCAGCAGTGCTGTTGGGGGCGCTCGGTCCAATTCACCCCTCCACTTT
CDR3 protein: CASSAVGGARSNSPLHF

V gene: TRBV15
D gene: TRBD1
clone size: NA
J gene: TRBJ1-2
CDR3 DNA: TGTGCCACCAGCAGAGCAGGGGGCAGGGATGGCTACACCTTC
CDR3 protein: CATSRAGGRDGYTF

V gene: TRBV11-2
D gene: NA
clone size: NA
J gene: TRBJ2-1
CDR3 DNA: TGTGCCAGCAGCTCCACAGGGCTGAATGAGCAGTTCTTC
CDR3 protein: CASSSTGLNEQFF

V gene: TRBV5-1
D gene: NA
clone size: NA
J gene: TRBJ1-1
CDR3 DNA: TGCGCCAGCAGCTTAGAGGAGGGTTTCAGGGACCCGATCGCCGGGGACACTGAAGCTTTCTTT
CDR3 protein: CASSLEEGFRDPIAGDTEAFF

V gene: TRBV4-1
D gene: TRBD1
clone size: few
J gene: TRBJ1-6
CDR3 DNA: TGCGCCAGCAGCCAGGCGGTGACAGGGACCTCACCCCTCCACTTT
CDR3 protein: CASSQAVTGTSPLHF

V gene: TRBV2
D gene: NA
clone size: NA
J gene: TRBJ1-6
CDR3 DNA: TGTGCCAGCACGAAGGTTGGGACCGAAAGTTCACCCCTCCACTTT
CDR3 protein: CASTKVGTESSPLHF

V gene: TRBV5-4
D gene: NA
clone size: NA
J gene: TRBJ1-1
CDR3 DNA: TGTGCCAGCAGCTTCCTCGACGGGGATGAAGCTTTCTTT
CDR3 protein: CASSFLDGDEAFF

V gene: TRBV4-2
D gene: TRBD2
clone size: medium-sized
J gene: TRBJ2-1
CDR3 DNA: TGTGCCAGCAGCCAAGGCACTAGCGGGGATAATGAGCAGTTCTTC
CDR3 protein: CASSQGTSGDNEQFF

V gene: TRBV9
D gene: TRBD2
clone size: NA
J gene: TRBJ2-5
CDR3 DNA: TGTGCCAGCAGCGTAGTGGGAGGGCGGACCCAGTACTTC
CDR3 protein: CASSVVGGRTQYF

V gene: TRBV7-9
D gene: TRBD1
clone size: NA
J gene: TRBJ2-3
CDR3 DNA: TGTGCCAGCAGCGCAAAGACCGGGACAGGTTCTACTAGCACAGATACGCAGTATTTT
CDR3 protein: CASSAKTGTGSTSTDTQYF

V gene: TRBV11-2
D gene: NA
clone size: NA
J gene: TRBJ2-3
CDR3 DNA: TGTGCCAGCAGCTTGAGGGGGGGCCACGTTCAAACGCAGTATTTT
CDR3 protein: CASSLRGGHVQTQYF

V gene: TRBV7-6
D gene: NA
clone size: NA
J gene: TRBJ2-7
CDR3 DNA: TGTGCCAGCAGCCCTGGGGGGGACAGGAGAGTCTACGAGCAGTACTTC
CDR3 protein: CASSPGGDRRVYEQYF

V gene: TRBV19
D gene: NA
clone size: few
J gene: TRBJ1-5
CDR3 DNA: TGTGCCAGTAGTCCCCACCTGGACGCCTATCAGCCCCAGCATTTT
CDR3 protein: CASSPHLDAYQPQHF

V gene: TRBV2
D gene: TRBD2
clone size: NA
J gene: TRBJ2-3
CDR3 DNA: TGTGCCAGCAGTGAGCTAGCGGGGGGGATTACAGATACGCAGTATTTT
CDR3 protein: CASSELAGGITDTQYF

V gene: TRBV7-8
D gene: NA
clone size: NA
J gene: TRBJ2-5
CDR3 DNA: TGTGCCAGCAGCTTTGGGGACCAAGAGACCCAGTACTTC
CDR3 protein: CASSFGDQETQYF

V gene: TRBV27
D gene: TRBD2
clone size: NA
J gene: TRBJ2-5
CDR3 DNA: TGTGCCAGCATCCCTAGCGGGGGGGCCCCGAAGACCCAGTACTTC
CDR3 protein: CASIPSGGAPKTQYF

V gene: TRBV7-7
D gene: NA
clone size: NA
J gene: TRBJ2-2
CDR3 DNA: TGTGCCAGCAGAGACCGGGACACCAACACCGGGGAGCTGTTTTTT
CDR3 protein: CASRDRDTNTGELFF

V gene: TRBV7-6
D gene: NA
clone size: NA
J gene: TRBJ1-1
CDR3 DNA: TGTGCCAGCAGCCTAGAGGCCGGGAGGAACACTGAAGCTTTCTTT
CDR3 protein: CASSLEAGRNTEAFF

V gene: TRBV28
D gene: TRBD1
clone size: NA
J gene: TRBJ2-7
CDR3 DNA: TGTGCCAGCAGTTTGGACAGGCTCGGGGAGCAGTACTTC
CDR3 protein: CASSLDRLGEQYF

V gene: TRBV27
D gene: TRBD1
clone size: NA
J gene: TRBJ1-1
CDR3 DNA: TGTGCCAGCAGGTCTACAGGGGAAGAACGTGCTTTCTTT
CDR3 protein: CASRSTGEERAFF

V gene: TRBV7-9
D gene: TRBD1
clone size: few
J gene: TRBJ1-6
CDR3 DNA: TGTGCCAGCAGCTTCCATATTTCGACAGGGGAAGATTTCAGAGCGCCCCTCCACTTT
CDR3 protein: CASSFHISTGEDFRAPLHF

V gene: TRBV6-5
D gene: TRBD2
clone size: NA
J gene: TRBJ2-1
CDR3 DNA: TGTGCCAGCAGTTACTTCGACCGAGCGGGGGTCAATGAGCAGTTCTTC
CDR3 protein: CASSYFDRAGVNEQFF

V gene: TRBV2
D gene: NA
clone size: NA
J gene: TRBJ2-3
CDR3 DNA: TGTGCCAGCACCCACAGGGCTTTAAACACAGATACGCAGTATTTT
CDR3 protein: CASTHRALNTDTQYF

V gene: TRBV11-2
D gene: TRBD1
clone size: NA
J gene: TRBJ2-5
CDR3 DNA: TGTGCCAGCAGCTTAGTTACGGGACAGATTTCAAAAGAGACCCAGTACTTC
CDR3 protein: CASSLVTGQISKETQYF

V gene: TRBV4-1
D gene: NA
clone size: few
J gene: TRBJ2-7
CDR3 DNA: TGCGCCAGCAGCCAACCGGACAGTTCCTACGAGCAGTACTTC
CDR3 protein: CASSQPDSSYEQYF

V gene: TRBV27
D gene: NA
clone size: NA
J gene: TRBJ2-7
CDR3 DNA: TGTGCCAGCAGTTTCCTAGCTTCCTACGAGCAGTACTTC
CDR3 protein: CASSFLASYEQYF

V gene: TRBV5-5
D gene: NA
clone size: NA
J gene: TRBJ1-2
CDR3 DNA: TGTGCCAGCGGCGGGGCTGGGTTATACTATGGCTACACCTTC
CDR3 protein: CASGGAGLYYGYTF

V gene: TRBV5-1
D gene: NA
clone size: once
J gene: TRBJ2-1
CDR3 DNA: TGCGCCAGCAGCTTCGACGGGCTGTACAATGAGCAGTTCTTC
CDR3 protein: CASSFDGLYNEQFF

V gene: TRBV5-1
D gene: NA
clone size: NA
J gene: TRBJ2-7
CDR3 DNA: TGCGCCAGCAGCTTGGTAAGGGGAGCAGGCTACGAGCAGTACTTC
CDR3 protein: CASSLVRGAGYEQYF

V gene: TRBV4-1
D gene: TRBD1
clone size: NA
J gene: TRBJ1-5
CDR3 DNA: TGCGCCAGCAGCCAAGCGGGACAGGGGGCTGGACAGCCCCAGCATTTT
CDR3 protein: CASSQAGQGAGQPQHF

V gene: TRBV4-1
D gene: TRBD2
clone size: NA
J gene: TRBJ2-7
CDR3 DNA: TGCGCCAGCAGCCAAGAGTTGAGGGACTACTACGAGCAGTACTTC
CDR3 protein: CASSQELRDYYEQYF

V gene: TRBV27
D gene: TRBD2
clone size: NA
J gene: TRBJ2-5
CDR3 DNA: TGTGCCAGCAGTCCCGGACTAGCGCGAGGAGAGACCCAGTACTTC
CDR3 protein: CASSPGLARGETQYF

V gene: TRBV5-6
D gene: NA
clone size: NA
J gene: TRBJ2-7
CDR3 DNA: TGTGCCAGCAGCTTGGACGTGGGACGGCCCTACGAGCAGTACTTC
CDR3 protein: CASSLDVGRPYEQYF

V gene: TRBV6-1
D gene: NA
clone size: NA
J gene: TRBJ2-7
CDR3 DNA: TGTGCCAGCAGGTCGAGGGGGACACCCTACGAGCAGTACTTC
CDR3 protein: CASRSRGTPYEQYF

V gene: TRBV10-3
D gene: TRBD2
clone size: once
J gene: TRBJ2-1
CDR3 DNA: TGTGCCACCTCCGGGACTACTGCCTACAATGAGCAGTTCTTC
CDR3 protein: CATSGTTAYNEQFF

V gene: TRBV7-9
D gene: TRBD1
clone size: NA
J gene: TRBJ1-5
CDR3 DNA: TGTGCCAGCAGCTCCGGACAGGGGGCAAATCAGCCCCAGCATTTT
CDR3 protein: CASSSGQGANQPQHF

V gene: TRBV4-1
D gene: NA
clone size: NA
J gene: TRBJ1-2
CDR3 DNA: TGCGCCAGCAGCCAGACGGACAGTGGTGCAGGGGGCTACACCTTC
CDR3 protein: CASSQTDSGAGGYTF

V gene: TRBV13
D gene: TRBD1
clone size: NA
J gene: TRBJ2-5
CDR3 DNA: TGTGCCAGCAGCCCCCGCAGGACAGGCCAAGAGACCCAGTACTTC
CDR3 protein: CASSPRRTGQETQYF

V gene: TRBV6-5
D gene: TRBD2
clone size: NA
J gene: TRBJ2-1
CDR3 DNA: TGTGCCAGCAGTCACTCTCTAGCGGGGGAGACCAATGAGCAGTTCTTC
CDR3 protein: CASSHSLAGETNEQFF

V gene: TRBV11-2
D gene: NA
clone size: NA
J gene: TRBJ1-2
CDR3 DNA: TGTGCCAGCAGTCCCTCGGGCGCGGCTAGATCTAACTATGGCTACACCTTC
CDR3 protein: CASSPSGAARSNYGYTF

V gene: TRBV4-1
D gene: NA
clone size: few
J gene: TRBJ1-1
CDR3 DNA: TGCGCCAGCAGCCAAATGGGGGATGAAGCTTTCTTT
CDR3 protein: CASSQMGDEAFF

V gene: TRBV19
D gene: NA
clone size: NA
J gene: TRBJ2-1
CDR3 DNA: TGTGCCAGTAGTTGGGGGCCTAACAATGAGCAGTTCTTC
CDR3 protein: CASSWGPNNEQFF

V gene: TRBV11-3
D gene: NA
clone size: NA
J gene: TRBJ2-1
CDR3 DNA: TGTGCCAGCAGCTTTATGGGTAATGAGCAGTTCTTC
CDR3 protein: CASSFMGNEQFF

V gene: TRBV5-6
D gene: NA
clone size: NA
J gene: TRBJ2-3
CDR3 DNA: TGTGCCAGCAGCCCGGCCCTGGACACAGATACGCAGTATTTT
CDR3 protein: CASSPALDTDTQYF

V gene: TRBV6-1
D gene: TRBD2
clone size: medium-sized
J gene: TRBJ2-1
CDR3 DNA: TGTGCCAGCAGTGTAGGTAGCGGGGGTTACAATGAGCAGTTCTTC
CDR3 protein: CASSVGSGGYNEQFF

V gene: TRBV27
D gene: NA
clone size: NA
J gene: TRBJ1-1
CDR3 DNA: TGTGCCAGCAGTCCCAGTGGCGGGGCCCAAAAGGCTTTCTTT
CDR3 protein: CASSPSGGAQKAFF

V gene: TRBV7-8
D gene: TRBD1
clone size: NA
J gene: TRBJ1-5
CDR3 DNA: TGTGCCAGCAGCTTAATGGCAGGGGGAGTCGGAAGCAATCAGCCCCAGCATTTT
CDR3 protein: CASSLMAGGVGSNQPQHF

V gene: TRBV10-2
D gene: NA
clone size: NA
J gene: TRBJ1-1
CDR3 DNA: TGCGCCAGCACAGACATGTACACTGAAGCTTTCTTT
CDR3 protein: CASTDMYTEAFF

V gene: TRBV25-1
D gene: TRBD1
clone size: once
J gene: TRBJ1-2
CDR3 DNA: TGTGCCAGCAGTGACTGGGACAGAGACTATGGCTACACCTTC
CDR3 protein: CASSDWDRDYGYTF

V gene: TRBV7-9
D gene: NA
clone size: NA
J gene: TRBJ1-4
CDR3 DNA: TGTGCCAGCAGCTTAGGAGGTGGGGGGCAGAGTGAAAAACTGTTTTTT
CDR3 protein: CASSLGGGGQSEKLFF

V gene: TRBV19
D gene: NA
clone size: NA
J gene: TRBJ1-4
CDR3 DNA: TGTGCCAGTAGTACTTGGGACCTGGGGGAAAAACTGTTTTTT
CDR3 protein: CASSTWDLGEKLFF

V gene: TRBV19
D gene: TRBD1
clone size: NA
J gene: TRBJ2-7
CDR3 DNA: TGTGCCAGTAGTTGGGGACAGACCTCGTACGAGCAGTACTTC
CDR3 protein: CASSWGQTSYEQYF

V gene: TRBV11-3
D gene: NA
clone size: NA
J gene: TRBJ1-5
CDR3 DNA: TGTGCCAGCAGCTTCTGGGAGGGCCCCAATCAGCCCCAGCATTTT
CDR3 protein: CASSFWEGPNQPQHF

V gene: TRBV27
D gene: NA
clone size: NA
J gene: TRBJ2-1
CDR3 DNA: TGTGCCAGCAGTTTACGGGGGCTCTCCTACAATGAGCAGTTCTTC
CDR3 protein: CASSLRGLSYNEQFF